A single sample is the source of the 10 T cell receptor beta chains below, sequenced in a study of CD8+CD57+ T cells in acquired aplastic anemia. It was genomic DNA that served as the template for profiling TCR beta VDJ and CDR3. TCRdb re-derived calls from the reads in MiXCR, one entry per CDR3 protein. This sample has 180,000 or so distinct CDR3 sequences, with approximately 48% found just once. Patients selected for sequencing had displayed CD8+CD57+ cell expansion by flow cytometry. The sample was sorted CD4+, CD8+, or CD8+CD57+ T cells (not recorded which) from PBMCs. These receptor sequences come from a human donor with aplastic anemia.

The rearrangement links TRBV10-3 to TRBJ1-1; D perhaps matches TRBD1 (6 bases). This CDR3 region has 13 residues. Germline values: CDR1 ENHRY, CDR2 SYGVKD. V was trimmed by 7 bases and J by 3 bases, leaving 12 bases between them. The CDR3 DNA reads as TGTGCCATCATGGACAGAGGCGACACTGAAGCTTTCTTT. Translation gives CAIMDRGDTEAFF.

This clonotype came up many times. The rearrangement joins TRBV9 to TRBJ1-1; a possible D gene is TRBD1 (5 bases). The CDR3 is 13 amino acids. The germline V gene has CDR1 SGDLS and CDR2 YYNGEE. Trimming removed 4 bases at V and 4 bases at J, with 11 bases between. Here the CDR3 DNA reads TGTGCCAGCAGCCTCCAGGGCAGCACTGAAGCTTTCTTT. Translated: CASSLQGSTEAFF.

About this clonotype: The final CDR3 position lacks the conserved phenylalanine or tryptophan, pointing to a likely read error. The CDR3 loop is CASSFTGGTYEQYL. CDR3 nucleotides: TGTGCCAGCAGCTTTACCGGGGGTACCTACGAGCAGTACCTC. This sequence joins TRBV7-9 and TRBJ2-7; weak D call: TRBD2 (6 bases). Per the germline V gene, CDR1 is SEHNR and CDR2 is FQNEAQ (reference sequence). CDR3 length: 14 residues. V was trimmed by 3 bases and J by 2 bases, leaving 11 bases between them.

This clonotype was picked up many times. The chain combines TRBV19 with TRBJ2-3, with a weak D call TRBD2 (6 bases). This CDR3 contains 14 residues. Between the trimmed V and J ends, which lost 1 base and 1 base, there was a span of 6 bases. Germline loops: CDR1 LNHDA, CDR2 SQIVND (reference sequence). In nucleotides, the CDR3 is TGTGCCAGTAGTATAGCGGGGGGCACAGATACGCAGTATTTT. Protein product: CASSIAGGTDTQYF.

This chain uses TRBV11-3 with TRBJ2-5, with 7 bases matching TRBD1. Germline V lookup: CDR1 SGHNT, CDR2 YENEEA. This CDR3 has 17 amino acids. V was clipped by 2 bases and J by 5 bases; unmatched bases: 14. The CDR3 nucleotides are TGTGCCAGCAGCTTACCCCTTACAGGGGTGGTGGTTGAGACCCAGTACTTC. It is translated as CASSLPLTGVVVETQYF.

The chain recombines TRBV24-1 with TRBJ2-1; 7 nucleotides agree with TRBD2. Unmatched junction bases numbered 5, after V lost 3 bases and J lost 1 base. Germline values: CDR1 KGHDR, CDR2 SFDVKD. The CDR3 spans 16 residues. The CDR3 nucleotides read TGTGCCACCAGTGATGGGGGAGGGGCATCCTACAATGAGCAGTTCTTC. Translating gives CATSDGGGASYNEQFF.

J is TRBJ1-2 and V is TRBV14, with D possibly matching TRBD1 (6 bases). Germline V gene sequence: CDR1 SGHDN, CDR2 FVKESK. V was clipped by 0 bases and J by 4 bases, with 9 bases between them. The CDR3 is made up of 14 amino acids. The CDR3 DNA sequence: TGTGCCAGCAGCCAAGAAAGACAGGTCTATGGCTACACCTTC. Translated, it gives CASSQERQVYGYTF. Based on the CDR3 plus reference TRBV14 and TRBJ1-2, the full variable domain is EAGVTQFPSHSVIEKGQTVTLRCDPISGHDNLYWYRRVMGKEIKFLLHFVKESKQDESGMPNNRFLAERTGGTYSTLKVQPAELEDSGVYFCASSQERQVYGYTFGSGTRLTVV.

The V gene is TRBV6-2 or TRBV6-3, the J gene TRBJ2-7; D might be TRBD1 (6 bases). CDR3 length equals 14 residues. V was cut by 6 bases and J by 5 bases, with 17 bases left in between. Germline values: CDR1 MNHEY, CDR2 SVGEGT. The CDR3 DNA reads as TGTGCCAGCAGGAAGACAGGAACCCCCCACGAGCAGTACTTC. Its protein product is CASRKTGTPHEQYF.

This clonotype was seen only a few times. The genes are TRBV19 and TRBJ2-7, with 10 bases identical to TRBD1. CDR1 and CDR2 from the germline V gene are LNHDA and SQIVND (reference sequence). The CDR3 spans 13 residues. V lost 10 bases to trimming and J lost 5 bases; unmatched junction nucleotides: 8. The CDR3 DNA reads TGTGCCACCTCGAGGGACAGGGGTGACGAGCAGTACTTC. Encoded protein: CATSRDRGDEQYF.

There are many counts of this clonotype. CDR3: CSVEVGTSGGDTQYF. In DNA, the CDR3 is TGCAGCGTTGAAGTGGGGACTAGCGGCGGCGATACGCAGTATTTT. The gene calls are TRBV29-1 and TRBJ2-3; TRBD2 matches 11 bases. The CDR3 has 15 amino acids. J lost 6 bases, V lost 1 base, and 6 bases had no gene match. Germline V gene data show CDR1 as SQVTM and CDR2 as ANQGSEA.